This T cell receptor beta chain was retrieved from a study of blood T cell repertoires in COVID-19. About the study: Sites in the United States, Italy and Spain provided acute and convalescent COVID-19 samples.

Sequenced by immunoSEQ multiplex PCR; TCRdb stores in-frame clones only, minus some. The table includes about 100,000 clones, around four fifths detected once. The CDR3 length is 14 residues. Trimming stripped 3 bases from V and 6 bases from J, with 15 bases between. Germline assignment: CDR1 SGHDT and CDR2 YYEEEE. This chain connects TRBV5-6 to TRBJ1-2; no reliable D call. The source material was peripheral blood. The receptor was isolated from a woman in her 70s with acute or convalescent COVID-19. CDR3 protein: CASSSGRGSHGYTF. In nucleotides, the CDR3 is TGTGCCAGCAGCTCCGGACGCGGGAGCCATGGCTACACCTTC.